This T cell receptor (beta chain) was obtained from a study of cytomegalovirus exposure and HLA in healthy donors (TCRdb year 2017). Background on the whole study: An earlier analysis of some 500 of the donors reported about 250 Gb of sequence data and 117 million unique TCR beta sequences from about 179 million T cells. Besides the first cohort of about 730 subjects, a separate validation cohort made up of about 120 different subjects was used. Donor age, sex, ethnicity and CMV serostatus were compiled together with the repertoire data. In a later genetic analysis, genome-wide SNP genotypes for about three fifths of the 666 donors were used, and that subset was treated as a discovery cohort. The number of typed donors differed by locus: about 629-630 for A, B, C, DRB1 and DQB1; 500 to 550 for DQA1; 600 to 610 for DPA1; and roughly 490 for DPB1. In the later analysis, no new phenotypic data were used to find candidate immune exposures; instead, reliance was placed on TCR beta sequences and their occurrence across donors. HLA typing covered class I and class II loci at four-digit resolution. The study aimed to test whether signatures of past pathogen exposure could be identified by cataloging public T cell receptors. Of the roughly 400 genotyped donors, about 84% fell in the genetic ancestry cluster associated with self-reported Caucasian donors. Every repertoire in the discovery cohort had been generated on one and the same sequencing platform. A later analysis re-analyzed previously published TCR beta repertoires from 650 to 800 donors and added high-resolution HLA genotyping to study TCR occurrence patterns. To decide whether each TCR beta V gene segment behaved as functional or pseudogenic, an earlier analysis of fewer than 750 of the donors relied on high-throughput TCR beta sequencing. High-throughput TCR immunosequencing, statistical association of individual TCRs with disease status, and machine learning were combined to predict cytomegalovirus infection status. Using immunosequencing, the study profiled T cell repertoires from 500 to 800 subjects and related those repertoires to cytomegalovirus serostatus. Roughly 300 gigabases of sequencing data and around 80 million unique TCR sequences made up an early release that covered approximately 620 HLA-typed donors. Because of strong linkage in the cohort, a few DR-DQ haplotypes were treated as single units for association and clustering. Among 300 to 500 genotyped donors of the cohort, an average of approximately 240,000 unique TCR beta nucleotide sequences was sequenced per donor, of which roughly 17% were non-productive.

Receptor libraries were prepared by the immunoSEQ multiplex PCR assay. The multiplex PCR relied on a mix of 60 forward primers for TCR Vbeta segments and 13 reverse primers for TCR Jbeta segments. Amplification of the CDR3 region of rearranged TCR beta genes was performed with a multiplex PCR assay on genomic DNA. The amplified TCR beta libraries were sequenced on the Illumina HiSeq System as 87-base-pair reads. Turning to the authors' computational methods: A later analysis counted some 74 million unique TCR beta chains across the 670 or so repertoires, and around 12 million of these chains were shared by at least two donors. Raw reads were error-corrected and collapsed into unique sequences with a nearest-neighbor algorithm that merged closely related sequences to remove PCR and sequencing errors. CDR3 sequences were aligned to IMGT reference sequences to assign V, D and J gene segments. For a sequence to be retained, a match of at least six nucleotides to both a V gene segment and a J gene segment was required. A rearrangement counted as productive if the CDR3 had no stop codons and remained in frame with V and J, and every other rearrangement counted as non-productive. CDR3 was defined according to IMGT convention as the region running from the second conserved V-encoded cysteine to the conserved J-encoded phenylalanine. The earlier analysis of about 500 of the donors excluded sequences that lacked an unambiguous match to a single V gene segment. In an earlier analysis of 587 of the donors, V segments were called functional above 56.7% productive rearrangements and were called segregating when the between-donor standard deviation exceeded 5%. A statistical classification framework was built for diagnosing cytomegalovirus status from the catalog of TCR beta chain sequences. A later analysis assigned V and J genes by comparing TCR nucleotide sequences with IMGT/GENE-DB human TR gene sequences. In a later analysis, CDR3 sequences and most-parsimonious VDJ recombination scenarios were assigned using the TCRdist pipeline. In a later analysis, every TCR beta chain was defined by the combination of its CDR3 amino acid sequence and its V-gene family, and reads without a unique V-gene family were dropped. A later analysis removed 500 to 650 highly shared, low-generation-probability nucleotide sequences to deal with suspected cross-contamination and a sequencing artifact. In a later analysis, a clonal expansion index was calculated for each public chain from normalized within-repertoire ranks of inferred template counts. In a later analysis, generation probabilities were computed using a VDJ recombination model fitted to out-of-frame rearrangements, and the results were checked against IGoR. In a later analysis, TCR-TCR, TCR-HLA and TCR-CMV co-occurrence was scored with hypergeometric tests, and a repertoire-size bias correction was applied to TCR pairs. To estimate false discovery rates, a later analysis permuted the HLA or CMV assignments 20 times. In a later analysis, co-occurring TCRs were grouped using DBSCAN, and TCRdist sequence similarity was added for clustering within HLA-allele-positive subsets. Repertoires with fewer than 30,000 or more than 120,000 public chains were left out of co-occurrence clustering, as were five repertoires with anomalous nucleotide sharing. In its TCRdb copy, this immuneACCESS table keeps in-frame sequences only and misses some clones. Where compared with another copy, unresolved V genes explain less than half of these, and the others have no known cause. V, J and clone size were drawn from that table, and D and trimming were deduced from the DNA. The sample table contains some 190,000 clones; only one count was recorded for around 82% of them. The ten largest clones take up about 14% of the sample.

General study outcomes and caveats: In an earlier analysis of more than 450 of the donors, most TCR beta V segments were observed in productive rearrangements about 90% or about 30% of the time, broadly matching IMGT annotations. A further reported finding was that TCR beta sequences accurately predicted the HLA-A and HLA-B alleles for most subjects in the first cohort. According to a later analysis, most CMV-associated TCR beta chains appeared to be HLA-restricted, and the HLA associations seemed to be driven largely by CMV exposure. Compared with equally common non-associated chains, HLA-associated TCR beta chains in a later analysis were more clonally expanded and had lower generation probabilities. CMV serostatus was the only immune exposure information available for the cohort. Most TCR sequences were seen in very few donors, while some public TCRs were found in many individuals. In a later genetic analysis, fewer N-insertions in productive TCRs were reported among donors in an Asian-associated ancestry cluster than the approximately 670-donor mean. In a later analysis, some 17,000 TCR beta sequences were associated with specific HLA alleles at a false discovery rate of 0.05. In a later genetic analysis, a missense DCLRE1C variant was associated with V-gene and J-gene trimming of TCR beta chains, and the association was replicated in an independent cohort. When HLA alleles, especially DR and DQ, strongly co-occurred, TCR associations were difficult to assign to individual alleles. In both the original and validation cohorts, the classifier was reported to diagnose cytomegalovirus status with high specificity and sensitivity. Because HLA typing was missing for some donors at each locus, association tests included only the typed subset. According to the authors, the approach could potentially be generalized to other disease states and immunological phenotypes. In this cohort, only TCR beta chains were sequenced, and detectable features were limited by the absence of alpha or paired-chain data. Correlated functional status among segregating V segments might reflect linkage disequilibrium, but an unknown experimental factor could not be ruled out. A later analysis found that TCR association rates varied across HLA loci, with DRB1 alleles showing the most associated TCRs and HLA-C alleles the fewest. The presence/absence analyses assumed that sequencing depth was roughly uniform across donors, and that assumption may not be true. A later analysis reported that several top co-occurrence clusters appeared linked to parvovirus B19, influenza, CMV and Epstein-Barr virus. A cluster of highly shared sequence variants was judged likely to represent a technical artifact of the sequencing pipeline. The study listed 164 TCR beta chains as associated with cytomegalovirus. A few of the identified cytomegalovirus-associated TCR beta chains were confirmed in vitro to be specific for cytomegalovirus antigens. Some IMGT-functional V segments, including TRBV6-2 and TRBV6-3, could not be distinguished by the 87-base-pair reads and were therefore excluded. Because counts were too low, approximately 18 rarely observed V segments, including chromosome 9 orphons, were excluded from the earlier analysis of around 590 of the donors.

In total, roughly 670 healthy bone marrow donors made up the cohort. At the time of sampling, all cohort members were nominally healthy, though unrecorded immune exposures were likely present. The donor tested CMV seropositive and was one of the 289 seropositive cohort members. Each donor provided a peripheral blood sample, and peripheral blood mononuclear cells were used for TCR beta sequencing. Genomic DNA extraction from the blood cell samples was performed with the Qiagen DNeasy Blood Extraction Kit. CDR1 and CDR2 are read off the germline V gene as WSHSY and SAAADI. The V end loses 0 bases and the J end loses 6 bases, and a stretch of 10 bases separates them. The CDR3 has 14 amino acids, counting the end cysteine and phenylalanine. Left in the record is the CDR3 DNA by itself, 42 bases read in frame from the first base. To note about this clone: It has no known antigen specificity. It has no much larger one-base neighbor in the sample; base qualities were not kept.

This TCR was recovered from a woman aged 25 to 45 in good health and CMV-seropositive. The sequence links TRBV10-2 to TRBJ2-3; no confident D gene assignment can be made. Material for sequencing was PBMCs. The encoded CDR3 is CASSESGPGDTQYF. The nucleotides read TGCGCCAGCAGTGAGTCCGGTCCCGGGGATACGCAGTATTTT.